This paragraph reports one T cell receptor (beta chain). Antigen specificity is unknown. This specimen belongs to a study of OX40 agonist ivuxolimab in advanced cancers. Some clones are missing from TCRdb's copy, which holds only in-frame ones; the method was immunoSEQ multiplex PCR. The profile covers around 89,000 clones, with around 90% appearing a single time and less than 0.75% taken by the ten largest. V lost 6 bases to trimming and J lost 8 bases, with 11 bases between them. Per the germline V gene, CDR1 is WSHSY and CDR2 is SAAADI. This CDR3 comprises 12 residues. The study, taken as a whole, reports: Blood T cells, both CD4+ and CD8+, expanded clonally by week 6 at 0.1 to 3.0 mg/kg.

This sequence was found in an adult with an advanced solid tumor such as melanoma, head and neck, liver or kidney cancer. Material: CD4+ or CD8+ T cells sorted from blood, obtained in a trial of the OX40 agonist ivuxolimab. The chain links TRBV10-2 to TRBJ1-5; no clear D gene. This chain's CDR3 is CASREISEPQHF. The CDR3 DNA is TGCGCCAGCAGGGAGATTTCGGAGCCCCAGCATTTT.